Below, 10 T cell receptor beta chains from the same sample are listed, as sequenced in a study of cytomegalovirus exposure and HLA in healthy donors. The PCR had 60 Vbeta and 13 Jbeta primers. Clones were sequenced by immunoSEQ multiplex PCR, and TCRdb holds only the in-frame ones, with some missing. This table has about 160,000 clones, over 80% appearing once. Sequenced input: PBMCs. These receptors all come from a boy aged 2 to 9 in good health and CMV-seronegative.

V and J are TRBV27 and TRBJ1-2; D remains ambiguous. The CDR3 totals 15 residues. CDR1 is MNHEY, CDR2 SMNVEV, per germline (reference sequence). Trimming took 2 bases from V and 2 from J, leaving 12 bases between them. The CDR3 protein is CASSLTGRANYGYTF. The CDR3 nucleotides read TGTGCCAGCAGTTTAACGGGGAGGGCAAACTATGGCTACACCTTC.

J is TRBJ2-1 and V is TRBV27, with TRBD2 matching over 9 bases. Germline values: CDR1 MNHEY, CDR2 SMNVEV (reference sequence). Unmatched junction bases numbered 9, after V lost 6 bases and J lost 0 bases. The CDR3 sequence is 17 residues long. The CDR3 DNA sequence: TGTGCCAGCAGGACGTTTGTAGCGGGAGTCTCCTACAATGAGCAGTTCTTC. Amino acid sequence: CASRTFVAGVSYNEQFF.

The rearrangement links TRBV4-2 to TRBJ2-3; 11 bases map to TRBD2. Germline V gives CDR1 LGHNA, CDR2 YNFKEQ. The length of the CDR3 is 19 residues. V gave up 3 bases and J gave up 4 bases; unmatched junction bases: 15. The CDR3 coding sequence is TGTGCCAGCAGCCAGGCCGGGACTAGCGGAAGACCCCCTCCAGATACGCAGTATTTT. It encodes CASSQAGTSGRPPPDTQYF.

V gene TRBV30 combines with J gene TRBJ1-2; TRBD1 aligns across 7 bases. Germline V gene data show CDR1 as GTSNPN and CDR2 as SVGIG (reference sequence). There are 14 residues in the CDR3. Germline trimming cut 3 bases from V and 4 bases from J; bases unmatched to any gene: 8. The DNA of the CDR3 is TGTGCCTGGAGCAGAGAAGACAGGGCCTATGGCTACACCTTC. As protein: CAWSREDRAYGYTF.

This chain uses TRBV7-9 with TRBJ1-2, with a possible D match to TRBD1 (6 bases). CDR1 is SEHNR, CDR2 FQNEAQ, per germline (reference sequence). With 3 bases removed from V and 4 bases from J, the gap between germline ends came to 12 bases. The CDR3 totals 14 residues. The CDR3 DNA follows: TGTGCCAGCAGCTTTAGTTCAGGGGTCTATGGCTACACCTTC. Protein sequence: CASSFSSGVYGYTF.

This clone was detected a few times. V gene TRBV27 combines with J gene TRBJ1-3, with no clear D. Germline CDR1 and CDR2: MNHEY and SMNVEV (reference sequence). CDR3 length: 15 residues. Trimming removed 0 bases at V and 0 bases at J, with 6 bases between. The CDR3 nucleotides are TGTGCCAGCAGTTTATCCGCTAGCTCTGGAAACACCATATATTTT. This gives the protein CASSLSASSGNTIYF.

The V gene is TRBV6-1, the J gene TRBJ1-2; no definite D call. The germline V gene has CDR1 MNHNS and CDR2 SASEGT. The CDR3 is 16 amino acids. V was trimmed by 4 bases and J by 3 bases, leaving 18 bases between them. CDR3: CASSGYSGGRDYGYTF. Written as DNA, the CDR3 is TGTGCCAGCAGTGGTTATTCCGGAGGCAGAGACTATGGCTACACCTTC.

This chain joins TRBV19 and TRBJ1-1; D gene ambiguous. The V end was cut by 1 base, the J end by 1 base, with 7 bases between. The CDR3 runs 14 residues. Germline loops: CDR1 LNHDA, CDR2 SQIVND (reference sequence). CDR3 sequence reads: CASSIGAGNTEAFF. CDR3 DNA: TGTGCCAGTAGTATAGGGGCGGGGAACACTGAAGCTTTCTTT.

The V and J genes are TRBV25-1 and TRBJ1-1, with 10 bases aligning to TRBD1. The ends lost 5 bases at V and 7 bases at J; junction bases unmatched: 10. The CDR3 consists of 15 residues. CDR1 is MGHDK, CDR2 SYGVNS, per germline. This chain's CDR3 is CASSTMGTGVDEAFF. The CDR3 DNA reads TGTGCCAGCAGTACGATGGGGACAGGGGTGGATGAAGCTTTCTTT.

This chain joins TRBV4-1 and TRBJ1-6; the match to TRBD1 covers 7 bases. With 3 bases clipped from V and 6 bases from J, the junction kept 5 bases outside the gene matches. CDR3 length: 15 amino acids. CDR1 is MGHRA, CDR2 YSYEKL, per germline. DNA for the CDR3: TGCGCCAGCAGCCATCGGACAGGCCGTAATTCACCCCTCCACTTT. Translated: CASSHRTGRNSPLHF.